A selection of T cell receptor beta chains follows, all from one sample in a study of liver allograft versus peripheral blood T cells. TCRdb reprocessed the reads via MiXCR and lists one record per CDR3 protein. The sample holds about 13,000 distinct CDR3 sequences, 15% to 20% seen once. These receptor sequences come from a human patient who had a liver transplant. These T cells may partly come from the graft donor. CDR3s include the opening cysteine and the closing phenylalanine or tryptophan. Each record gives: CDR3 length, J gene, clone size, V gene, D gene, CDR3 DNA, CDR3 protein. The D gene is left open where the match is weak. For some rows the clone size is stated as once, few or many, or as a class when expanded; others skip it.

CDR3 length: 14
J gene: TRBJ1-4
clone size: many
V gene: TRBV6-5
D gene: NA
CDR3 DNA: TGTGCCAGCAGTCCTGGGGCCCTTAATGAAAAACTGTTTTTT
CDR3 protein: CASSPGALNEKLFF

CDR3 length: 13
J gene: TRBJ1-1
clone size: many
V gene: TRBV28
D gene: NA
CDR3 DNA: TGTGCCAGCAGTTTTTTCGGGGTTCGGGAAGCTTTCTTT
CDR3 protein: CASSFFGVREAFF

CDR3 length: 15
J gene: TRBJ2-2
clone size: medium-sized
V gene: TRBV18
D gene: NA
CDR3 DNA: TGTGCCAGCTCACCATATTCAGGGAACACCGGGGAGCTGTTTTTT
CDR3 protein: CASSPYSGNTGELFF

CDR3 length: 15
J gene: TRBJ2-7
clone size: NA
V gene: TRBV6-5
D gene: TRBD2
CDR3 DNA: TGTGCCAGCAGATCGGGACTAGCGGTTTACTACGAGCAGTACTTC
CDR3 protein: CASRSGLAVYYEQYF

CDR3 length: 13
J gene: TRBJ2-7
clone size: many
V gene: TRBV19
D gene: TRBD2
CDR3 DNA: TGTGCCAGTAGGGGAGCGGGAACCTACGAGCAGTACTTC
CDR3 protein: CASRGAGTYEQYF

CDR3 length: 14
J gene: TRBJ1-5
clone size: medium-sized
V gene: TRBV18
D gene: NA
CDR3 DNA: TGTGCCAGCTCACCAGGTCTTGGCAATCAGCCCCAGCATTTT
CDR3 protein: CASSPGLGNQPQHF

CDR3 length: 15
J gene: TRBJ1-2
clone size: few
V gene: TRBV20-1
D gene: NA
CDR3 DNA: TGCAGTGCTAGAGATTCAAGGGTGAGGAACTATGGCTACACCTTC
CDR3 protein: CSARDSRVRNYGYTF

CDR3 length: 17
J gene: TRBJ1-1
clone size: NA
V gene: TRBV28
D gene: TRBD1
CDR3 DNA: TGTGCCAGCAGCCGTAAGCCGGGACAGGTGGGGAACACTGAAGCTTTCTTT
CDR3 protein: CASSRKPGQVGNTEAFF

CDR3 length: 12
J gene: TRBJ2-3
clone size: few
V gene: TRBV28
D gene: NA
CDR3 DNA: TGTGCTGCGGCGGGAATGACAGATACGCAGTATTTT
CDR3 protein: CAAAGMTDTQYF

CDR3 length: 17
J gene: TRBJ2-6
clone size: few
V gene: TRBV20-1
D gene: NA
CDR3 DNA: TGCAGTGCTAGAGATAGCGACACCATATCTGGGGCCAACGTCCTGACTTTC
CDR3 protein: CSARDSDTISGANVLTF

CDR3 length: 12
J gene: TRBJ2-7
clone size: few
V gene: TRBV6-6
D gene: NA
CDR3 DNA: TGTGCCAGCAGACCACAGGGCTACGAGCAGTACTTC
CDR3 protein: CASRPQGYEQYF

CDR3 length: 13
J gene: TRBJ1-2
clone size: medium-sized
V gene: TRBV6-5
D gene: NA
CDR3 DNA: TGTGCCAGCAGTTACTCCCTTGGCTATGGCTACACCTTC
CDR3 protein: CASSYSLGYGYTF

CDR3 length: 16
J gene: TRBJ2-7
clone size: few
V gene: TRBV5-5
D gene: NA
CDR3 DNA: TGTGCCAGCAGCCCCGGGCCACAGGGTTATGTCGACGAGCAGTACTTC
CDR3 protein: CASSPGPQGYVDEQYF

CDR3 length: 12
J gene: TRBJ2-5
clone size: medium-sized
V gene: TRBV7-2
D gene: NA
CDR3 DNA: TGTGCCAGCAGCTGGGGCCCAGAGACCCAGTACTTC
CDR3 protein: CASSWGPETQYF